These 8 T cell receptor beta chains share one sample of origin, sequenced in a study of T cell responses to AZD1222 COVID-19 vaccine. Sequencing was performed with immunoSEQ multiplex PCR; in TCRdb, only in-frame clones are kept and a portion is missing. The repertoire holds some 150,000 clones, with over 85% as singletons. The source was peripheral blood, collected on day 0 of AZD1222 vaccination. These receptors were collected from an adult in good health.

The J gene is TRBJ1-5, the V gene TRBV19; no reliable D call. CDR3 length: 12 residues. V gave up 6 bases and J gave up 2 bases, with 5 bases separating them. Germline values: CDR1 LNHDA, CDR2 SQIVND (reference sequence). CDR3: CASSGGNQPQHF. The CDR3 coding sequence is TGTGCCAGTAGCGGGGGCAATCAGCCCCAGCATTTT.

The chain is built from TRBV7-9 and TRBJ2-7; perhaps TRBD1 as D (5 bases). V dropped 3 bases and J dropped 4 bases, with 13 bases sitting between them. Germline V CDR1 and CDR2: SEHNR, FQNEAQ (reference sequence). The CDR3 contains 14 residues. The CDR3 region has the DNA TGTGCCAGCAGCTTGGGCAGGGATCCTTACGAGCAGTACTTC. This gives the protein CASSLGRDPYEQYF.

The chain recombines TRBV6-5 with TRBJ1-1, with D possibly TRBD1 on 6 matching bases. CDR1 and CDR2 (germline): MNHEY, SVGAGI. There are 14 residues in the CDR3. The V end lost 8 bases, the J end lost 0 bases, and 13 bases lay between the germline ends. CDR3 DNA sequence: TGTGCCAGCGCTTGGGGGGCTTTGAACACTGAAGCTTTCTTT. It yields the protein CASAWGALNTEAFF.

This chain joins TRBV2 and TRBJ1-1; no firm D call. The CDR3 loop spans 14 amino acids. Trimming removed 2 bases at V and 0 bases at J, with 7 bases between. Germline lookup yields CDR1 SNHLY and CDR2 FYNNEI. The CDR3 nucleotides are TGTGCCAGCAGTGAAAACAGCCTGAACACTGAAGCTTTCTTT. It codes for CASSENSLNTEAFF. Filled out from reference TRBV2 and TRBJ1-1, the complete variable domain reads EPEVTQTPSHQVTQMGQEVILRCVPISNHLYFYWYRQILGQKVEFLVSFYNNEISEKSEIFDDQFSVERPDGSNFTLKIRSTKLEDSAMYFCASSENSLNTEAFFGQGTRLTVV.

The chain combines TRBV18 with TRBJ2-7; possible D gene TRBD1, 5 bases. This CDR3 contains 14 residues. The germline gives CDR1 KGHSH, CDR2 LQKENI. V dropped 0 bases and J dropped 2 bases, with 8 bases sitting between them. The chain's CDR3 is CASSPPGAPYEQYF. The DNA for the CDR3 is TGTGCCAGCTCACCACCAGGGGCCCCCTACGAGCAGTACTTC.

This chain links TRBV3-1 (or the pseudogene TRBV3-2) with TRBJ1-2, with a possible D match to TRBD1 (5 bases). From germline, CDR1 is LGHDT and CDR2 YNNKEL (reference sequence). CDR3 length equals 15 residues. V lost 3 bases to trimming and J lost 0 bases, with 11 bases between them. For the CDR3, the DNA is TGTGCCAGCAGCCAGTCAGGGAGAGCTAACTATGGCTACACCTTC. Its protein is CASSQSGRANYGYTF.

This chain connects TRBV5-5 to TRBJ2-3, with 7 bases identical to TRBD2. CDR1 is SGHKS, CDR2 YYEKEE, per germline (reference sequence). V was pared by 5 bases and J by 0 bases, with 9 bases of the junction left unmatched. CDR3 length equals 16 residues. DNA of the CDR3: TGTGCCAGCAGGTTAGGAGGCGGGAGAAGCACAGATACGCAGTATTTT. This gives the protein CASRLGGGRSTDTQYF.

The J gene is TRBJ2-7, the V gene TRBV7-9, with D uncertain. Deletions cut 8 bases from V and 3 bases from J, with 17 bases between. The CDR3 has 14 amino acids. The V gene's germline CDR1 is SEHNR and CDR2 FQNEAQ (reference sequence). For the CDR3, the DNA is TGTGCCAGCCAAACGGGCCCAGCGTACTACGAGCAGTACTTC. Amino acid sequence: CASQTGPAYYEQYF.